Following are 7 T cell receptor beta chains from one sample sequenced in a study of cytomegalovirus exposure and HLA in healthy donors. In the PCR, 60 Vbeta and 13 Jbeta primers were used. Profiled with immunoSEQ multiplex PCR; TCRdb holds only in-frame clones, not every one. The profile shows over 150,000 clones, roughly nine tenths of them singletons. Sequences were obtained from PBMCs. Every receptor here comes from a woman aged 25-40 years in good health and CMV-seronegative.

V and J are TRBV27 and TRBJ2-1; a weak D match, TRBD1 (6 bases). Germline loops: CDR1 MNHEY, CDR2 SMNVEV (reference sequence). The CDR3 contains 15 residues. Trimming removed 3 bases at V and 8 bases at J, with 17 bases between. CDR3 amino acids: CASSFMWDIEYEQFF. For the CDR3, the DNA is TGTGCCAGCAGTTTTATGTGGGACATAGAATATGAGCAGTTCTTC.

This chain uses TRBV6-5 with TRBJ1-1; D is perhaps TRBD1 (5 bases). The CDR3 runs to 13 residues. Germline V gene sequence: CDR1 MNHEY, CDR2 SVGAGI. Trimming removed 2 bases at V and 4 bases at J, with 8 bases between. The CDR3 spells CASSYRGGTEAFF. CDR3 bases: TGTGCCAGCAGTTACCGGGGGGGCACTGAAGCTTTCTTT.

The chain combines TRBV29-1 with TRBJ2-5, with 12 bases fitting TRBD2. The better agreement between TRBJ2-7 and the DNA end casts doubt on the J call. This CDR3 is built from 14 residues. Germline V CDR1 and CDR2: SQVTM, ANQGSEA. CDR3 sequence reads: CSALAGGPRGEQYF. The DNA of the CDR3 is TGCAGCGCCCTAGCGGGAGGGCCGCGAGGCGAGCAGTACTTC.

The rearrangement links TRBV4-1 to TRBJ2-3; no definite D call. The germline V and J ends were trimmed by 3 bases and 4 bases, with 17 bases remaining between them. This CDR3 has 16 residues. CDR1 MGHRA and CDR2 YSYEKL come from the germline V gene. The CDR3 sequence: CASSHWPPPSADTQYF. The CDR3 DNA is TGCGCCAGCAGCCATTGGCCCCCCCCGAGCGCAGATACGCAGTATTTT.

CDR3 nucleotides: TGTGCCAGCAGCACCCTTGGGACACGCCAAGAGACCCAGTACTTC. Its protein product is CASSTLGTRQETQYF. This chain uses TRBV28 with TRBJ2-5; possibly TRBD1 for D (6 bases). CDR3 length equals 15 residues. Germline CDR1 and CDR2: MDHEN and SYDVKM. V dropped 6 bases and J dropped 1 base, with 15 bases sitting between them.

This clone was seen a few times. The chain carries TRBV9 and TRBJ1-1, with D uncertain. Germline CDR1 reads SGDLS; CDR2 reads YYNGEE. V lost 0 bases and J lost 3, with 12 bases in between. CDR3 length: 15 residues. CDR3 nucleotide sequence: TGTGCCAGCAGCGTAGGGGCAGGTTTCTACACTGAAGCTTTCTTT. It codes for CASSVGAGFYTEAFF.

The rearrangement uses TRBV7-6 and TRBJ2-3; 8 bases align to TRBD1. The CDR3 contains 15 residues. The germline gives CDR1 SGHVS, CDR2 FNYEAQ. Trimming removed 3 bases from V and 4 bases from J; junction bases left unmatched: 6. The CDR3 bases are TGTGCCAGCAGCTTGGGACAGGTTCACCCAGATACGCAGTATTTT. Translation gives CASSLGQVHPDTQYF.